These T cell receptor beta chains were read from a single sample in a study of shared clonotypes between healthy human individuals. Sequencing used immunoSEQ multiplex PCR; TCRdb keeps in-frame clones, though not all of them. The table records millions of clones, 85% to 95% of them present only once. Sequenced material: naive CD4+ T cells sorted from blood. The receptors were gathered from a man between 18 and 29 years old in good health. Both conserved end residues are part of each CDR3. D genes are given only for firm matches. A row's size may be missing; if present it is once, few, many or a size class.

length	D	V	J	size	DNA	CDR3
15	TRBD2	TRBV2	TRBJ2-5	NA	TGTGCCAGCAGTGACGCTAGCGGGAGTCGAGAGACCCAGTACTTC	CASSDASGSRETQYF
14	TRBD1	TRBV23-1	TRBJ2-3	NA	TGCGCCAGCAGTCCGGGACAGGACACAGATACGCAGTATTTT	CASSPGQDTDTQYF
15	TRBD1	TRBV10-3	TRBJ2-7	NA	TGTGCCATCAGTGTAGGGGACAGAGGGGTTTACGAGCAGTACTTC	CAISVGDRGVYEQYF
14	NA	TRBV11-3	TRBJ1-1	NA	TGTGCCAGCAGCTTTGGAGGCTCGAACACTGAAGCTTTCTTT	CASSFGGSNTEAFF
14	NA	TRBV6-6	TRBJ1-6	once	TGTGCCAGCAGGCGACAGGTAGAATTTTCACCCCTCCACTTT	CASRRQVEFSPLHF
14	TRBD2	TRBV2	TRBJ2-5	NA	TGTGCCAGCAGTGACAGGGAGGGCCAAGAGACCCAGTACTTC	CASSDREGQETQYF
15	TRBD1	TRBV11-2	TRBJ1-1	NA	TGTGCCAGCAGCTCCGGGACAGGAGGTACCACTGAAGCTTTCTTT	CASSSGTGGTTEAFF
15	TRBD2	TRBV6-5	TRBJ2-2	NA	TGTGCCAGCAGGGAGGGACTAGCGGACACCGGGGAGCTGTTTTTT	CASREGLADTGELFF
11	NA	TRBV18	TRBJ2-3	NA	TGTGCCAGCTCGGTTCTAGATACGCAGTATTTT	CASSVLDTQYF
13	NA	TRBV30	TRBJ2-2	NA	TGTGCCTGGAGGAGGGGGGACACCGGGGAGCTGTTTTTT	CAWRRGDTGELFF
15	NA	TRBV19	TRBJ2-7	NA	TGTGCCAGACAGAAAAGGACAACGAGGGAATACGAGCAGTACTTC	CARQKRTTREYEQYF
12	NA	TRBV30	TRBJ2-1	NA	TGTGCCATGAGCGGTTCGGGTGGTGAGCAGTTCTTC	CAMSGSGGEQFF
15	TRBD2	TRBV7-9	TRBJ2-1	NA	TGTGCCAGCAGCTTAACGAGCGGGAGTTGGAATGAGCAGTTCTTC	CASSLTSGSWNEQFF
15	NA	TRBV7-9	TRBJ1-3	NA	TGTGCCAGCAGCTTATTCGGGGGCGTAGGAAACACCATATATTTT	CASSLFGGVGNTIYF
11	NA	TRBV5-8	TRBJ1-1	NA	TGTGCCAGCAGCAGAGTGGGTGAAGCTTTCTTT	CASSRVGEAFF
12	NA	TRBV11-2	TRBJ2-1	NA	TGTGCCAGCAGCCACCCCGGGACGCAACAGTTCTTC	CASSHPGTQQFF
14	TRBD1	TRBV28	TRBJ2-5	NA	TGTGCCAGCAGTTCTCCGACAGGGCAAGAGACCCAGTACTTC	CASSSPTGQETQYF
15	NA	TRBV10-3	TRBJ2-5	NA	TGTGCCATGAGCTCTGGACCGGTTCTTCAAGAGACCCAGTACTTC	CAMSSGPVLQETQYF
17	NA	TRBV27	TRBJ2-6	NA	TGTGCCAGCAGTTTATCCCCAGGTGGGTTTGGGGCCAACGTCCTGACTTTC	CASSLSPGGFGANVLTF
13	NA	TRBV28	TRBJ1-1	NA	TGTGCCAGCAGTTTATTTGGGAACACTGAAGCTTTCTTT	CASSLFGNTEAFF
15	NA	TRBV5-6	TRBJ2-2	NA	TGTGCCAGCAGCCCGCAGCTGAAGAACACCGGGGAGCTGCTTTTT	CASSPQLKNTGELLF
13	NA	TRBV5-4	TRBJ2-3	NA	TGTGCCAGCAGCGGTGGGGGACGGGATACGCAGTATTTT	CASSGGGRDTQYF
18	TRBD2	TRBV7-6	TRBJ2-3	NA	TGTGCCAGCAGCTTAGTAGCGGGGGGGCCCGTAGACACAGATACGCAGTATTTT	CASSLVAGGPVDTDTQYF
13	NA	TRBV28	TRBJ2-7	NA	TGTGCCAGCAGACAGACTAGAGTCTACGAGCAGTACTTC	CASRQTRVYEQYF
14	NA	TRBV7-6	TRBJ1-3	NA	TGTGCCAGCAGCTTTGAGGGATCTGGAAACACCATATATTTT	CASSFEGSGNTIYF
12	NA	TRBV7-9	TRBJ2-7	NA	TGTGCCAGCAGCTTAGACAGTCCCGAGCAGTACTTC	CASSLDSPEQYF
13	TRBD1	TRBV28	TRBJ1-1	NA	TGTGCCATCTCGACAGGGGGCACCACTGAAGCTTTCTTT	CAISTGGTTEAFF
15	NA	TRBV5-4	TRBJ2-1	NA	TGTGCCAGCAGCTTGGGGAGAATAGCTGTTTATGAGCAGTTCTTC	CASSLGRIAVYEQFF
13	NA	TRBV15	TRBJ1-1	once	TGTGCCACCAGCAGGGTGGGGAACACTGAAGCTTTCTTT	CATSRVGNTEAFF
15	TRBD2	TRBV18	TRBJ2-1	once	TGTGCCAGCTCACCCCGGGAGGTTCCTTACAATGAGCAGTTCTTC	CASSPREVPYNEQFF
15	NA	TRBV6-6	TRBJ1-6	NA	TGTGCCAGCAGGACTTCTATGGTAGGAGATTCACCCCTCCACTTT	CASRTSMVGDSPLHF
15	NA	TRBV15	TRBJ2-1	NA	TGTGCCACCAGTGGGGGTGAAGGGGTATACAATGAGCAGTTCTTC	CATSGGEGVYNEQFF
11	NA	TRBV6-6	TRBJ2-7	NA	TGTGCCAGTGGCGACGTCTACGAGCAGTACTTC	CASGDVYEQYF
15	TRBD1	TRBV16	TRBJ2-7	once	TGTGCCAGCAGCCAACCCGGGACAGGGGTAGGCGAGCAGTACTTC	CASSQPGTGVGEQYF
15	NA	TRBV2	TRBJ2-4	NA	TGTGCCAGCAGAGGGAATAGCGGTGCCAAAAACATTCAGTACTTC	CASRGNSGAKNIQYF
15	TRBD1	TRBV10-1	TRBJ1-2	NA	TGCGCCAGCAGTGTCTTTGACAGGGGAAGGGGTGGCTACACCTTC	CASSVFDRGRGGYTF
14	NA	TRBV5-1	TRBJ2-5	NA	TGCGCCAGCAGCTTGTGGGCCGAAAGGGAGACCCAGTACTTC	CASSLWAERETQYF
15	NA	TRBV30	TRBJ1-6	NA	TGTGCCTGGACCCTGGGGGCAGGGGATAATTCACCCCTCCACTTT	CAWTLGAGDNSPLHF
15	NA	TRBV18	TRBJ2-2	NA	TGTGCCAGCTCACCAACCCAGGGAAGTACCGGGGAGCTGTTTTTT	CASSPTQGSTGELFF
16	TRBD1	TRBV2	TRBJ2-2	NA	TGTGCCAGCAGTGTAGAGGCAGGGGGCTCCGCCGGGGAGCTGTTTTTT	CASSVEAGGSAGELFF
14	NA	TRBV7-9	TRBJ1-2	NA	TGTGCCAGCAGCTTAGACAGGGTGGAGAATGGCTACACCTTC	CASSLDRVENGYTF
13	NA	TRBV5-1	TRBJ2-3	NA	TGCGCCAGCGCAGGGTCGGGCACAGATACGCAGTATTTT	CASAGSGTDTQYF
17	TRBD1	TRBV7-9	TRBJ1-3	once	TGTGCCAGCAGCTTAACATGGGAGGGGGCTAAAGGAAACACCATATATTTT	CASSLTWEGAKGNTIYF
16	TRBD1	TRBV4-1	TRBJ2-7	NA	TGCGCCAGCAGCCAGGCTCCGGGACAGGGTCTCTACGAGCAGTACTTC	CASSQAPGQGLYEQYF
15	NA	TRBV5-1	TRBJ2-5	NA	TGCGCCAGCAGCTTGGCCTCAGGGACGCAAGAGACCCAGTACTTC	CASSLASGTQETQYF
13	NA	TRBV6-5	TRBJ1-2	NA	TGTGCCAGCAGAGGGACACCCGGGGCAGGCTACACCTTC	CASRGTPGAGYTF
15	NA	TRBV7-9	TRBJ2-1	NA	TGTGCCAGCAGCCCTAGGAACCCAACATCTGGGGAGCAGTTCTTC	CASSPRNPTSGEQFF
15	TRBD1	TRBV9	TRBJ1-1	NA	TGTGCCAGCAGCGTAGGGGACAGGGGTGGGGCTGAAGCTTTCTTT	CASSVGDRGGAEAFF
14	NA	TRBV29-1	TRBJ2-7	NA	TGCAGCGTTGCCGGGATTCCGGGTGGCTACGAGCAGTACTTC	CSVAGIPGGYEQYF